These 25 T cell receptor beta chains share one sample of origin, sequenced in a study of T cells expressing NK-cell markers. TCRdb re-called the 5' RACE reads; every CDR3 protein appears as one record, without DNA. This sample contains roughly 390,000 distinct CDR3 sequences. The sequencing sample was made of blood T cells: a sorted CD56 or NKG2C T cell subset, CD4+ or CD8+ T cells, or bulk PBMC T cells (not recorded which). The origin of the receptors is a man aged 18 to 69 in good health.

J is TRBJ2-3 and V is TRBV18. The CDR3 is 15 residues long. Germline-derived CDR1 and CDR2 are KGHSH and LQKENI. The CDR3 spells CASSPTGLVADTQYF.

The chain uses TRBV20-1 and TRBJ2-5; TCRdb reports TRBD1, a call that lacks DNA to check it against. Germline loops: CDR1 DFQATT, CDR2 SNEGSKA (reference sequence). The CDR3 has 15 amino acids. CDR3 amino acids: CSASTFSGGKETQYF.

V usage is TRBV11-2 and J usage is TRBJ2-5; as DNA is missing, the TRBD1 call by TCRdb cannot be tested. The CDR3 covers 16 residues. Germline V gene lookup returns CDR1 SGHAT and CDR2 FQNNGV. The chain's CDR3 is CASSSTPGPSQETQYF.

V is TRBV7-6 and J is TRBJ2-3; without DNA, the TCRdb call of TRBD2 cannot be checked. CDR1 SGHVS and CDR2 FNYEAQ come from the germline V gene. The CDR3 is 17 residues long. CDR3: CASSLEARLARTDTQYF.

The rearrangement joins TRBV7-2 to TRBJ2-7; TCRdb reports TRBD2, a call that lacks DNA to check it against. Germline CDR1 SGHTA, CDR2 FQGNSA. The CDR3 runs to 13 residues. The CDR3: CASSSSLEYEQYF.

Here the CDR3 reads CAWSRNLGGSYNSPLHF. V gene TRBV30 combines with J gene TRBJ1-6. The CDR3 is 17 amino acids. The germline gives CDR1 GTSNPN, CDR2 SVGIG (reference sequence).

The rearrangement uses TRBV20-1 and TRBJ1-6; TCRdb returns TRBD1, unconfirmable since there is no DNA. CDR1 and CDR2 (germline): DFQATT, SNEGSKA (reference sequence). The CDR3 has 15 residues. CDR3 protein: CSARGMGQGSSPLHF.

The chain employs TRBV20-1 and TRBJ1-1; there is no DNA to check the TCRdb D call of TRBD1. This CDR3 is built from 15 residues. Germline V lookup: CDR1 DFQATT, CDR2 SNEGSKA (reference sequence). CDR3 in amino acids: CSARNVYRGRTEAFF.

The CDR3 sequence: CASSPNTGGSDEQYF. This chain links TRBV7-9 with TRBJ2-7; TCRdb's D call, TRBD1, is unchecked because there is no DNA. The CDR3 covers 15 residues. Germline V gene data show CDR1 as SEHNR and CDR2 as FQNEAQ (reference sequence).

The CDR3 sequence: CASRLNGRTLQETQYF. The rearrangement joins TRBV2 to TRBJ2-5. Germline V lookup: CDR1 SNHLY, CDR2 FYNNEI. This CDR3 is built from 16 residues.

V usage is TRBV5-1 and J usage is TRBJ2-5. Germline-derived CDR1 and CDR2 are SGHRS and YFSETQ. The CDR3 sequence is 14 residues long. Here the CDR3 reads CASSLVGNQETQYF.

V usage is TRBV7-2 and J usage is TRBJ1-1; TCRdb's D gene call, TRBD1, goes unchecked for lack of DNA. The CDR3 is 15 amino acids. Germline assignment: CDR1 SGHTA and CDR2 FQGNSA. The CDR3 region is CASSSGQILNTEAFF. The whole variable domain, filled in from reference TRBV7-2 and TRBJ1-1, reads GAGVSQSPSNKVTEKGKDVELRCDPISGHTALYWYRQSLGQGLEFLIYFQGNSAPDKSGLPSDRFSAERTGGSVSTLTIQRTQQEDSAVYLCASSSGQILNTEAFFGQGTRLTVV.

V usage is TRBV6-6 and J usage is TRBJ1-1. Germline CDR1 and CDR2: MNHNY and SVGAGI (reference sequence). The CDR3 covers 12 residues. CDR3 amino acids: CASRGPNTEAFF.

This chain connects TRBV14 to TRBJ2-7; TCRdb returns TRBD1, unconfirmable since there is no DNA. This CDR3 comprises 14 residues. Germline CDR1 and CDR2: SGHDN and FVKESK. CDR3 loop: CASSSLRVVDEQYF. The variable domain in full, with the rest retrieved from reference TRBV14 and TRBJ2-7, is EAGVTQFPSHSVIEKGQTVTLRCDPISGHDNLYWYRRVMGKEIKFLLHFVKESKQDESGMPNNRFLAERTGGTYSTLKVQPAELEDSGVYFCASSSLRVVDEQYFGPGTRLTVT.

This sequence joins TRBV20-1 and TRBJ2-2. The CDR3 is 14 residues long. Germline CDR1 reads DFQATT; CDR2 reads SNEGSKA (reference sequence). The CDR3: CSASDRVNTGELFF.

The genes are TRBV6-1 and TRBJ2-1; the D gene TCRdb calls, TRBD2, cannot be checked with no DNA. Germline V gene data show CDR1 as MNHNS and CDR2 as SASEGT. The CDR3 totals 19 residues. The CDR3 is CASSLKTPRGGAGVNEQFF.

The chain has TRBV10-3 and TRBJ2-1; TCRdb indicates TRBD2, and absent DNA this call remains unverified. Germline values: CDR1 ENHRY, CDR2 SYGVKD. The CDR3 has 16 residues. The CDR3 loop is CAISGGSSGPFNEQFF.

V gene TRBV7-2 combines with J gene TRBJ1-5. From germline, CDR1 is SGHTA and CDR2 FQGNSA. CDR3 length: 14 residues. This CDR3 reads CASSTLKGNQPQHF.

The chain recombines TRBV6-5 with TRBJ2-5; TCRdb selects TRBD1, and the lack of DNA leaves this call unchecked. Germline lookup yields CDR1 MNHEY and CDR2 SVGAGI. The CDR3 is 15 amino acids. CDR3 residues: CASSYRDREGETQYF.

The J gene is TRBJ2-7, the V gene TRBV15; without DNA, the TCRdb call of TRBD1 cannot be checked. The CDR3 length is 16 residues. Per the germline V gene, CDR1 is LNHNV and CDR2 is YYDKDF (reference sequence). The CDR3 spells CATSDRGGTVSYEQYF.

The chain couples TRBV15 to TRBJ2-1. This CDR3 contains 14 residues. Per germline, CDR1 LNHNV and CDR2 YYDKDF (reference sequence). The CDR3 reads CATSREPSFNEQFF.

This chain joins TRBV6-5 and TRBJ2-7; TCRdb lists TRBD1, though no DNA is available to test this call. This CDR3 contains 14 residues. Germline CDR1 is MNHEY and CDR2 is SVGAGI. The CDR3 sequence is CASSYGDLSYEQYF.

The rearrangement joins TRBV29-1 to TRBJ2-1; with no DNA, the TCRdb D assignment of TRBD1 cannot be verified. This CDR3 region has 15 residues. Germline CDR1 SQVTM, CDR2 ANQGSEA. CDR3 residues: CSVEPVSQTGGKQFF.

This chain joins TRBV5-1 and TRBJ1-4. Germline-derived CDR1 and CDR2 are SGHRS and YFSETQ. The length of the CDR3 is 13 residues. The CDR3: CASSLYKSEKLFF.

The chain employs TRBV6-5 and TRBJ1-3. The CDR3 runs to 12 residues. CDR1 is MNHEY and CDR2 is SVGAGI in the germline V gene. This chain's CDR3 is CATSKGGGTIYF.